This passage covers 9 T cell receptor beta chains from one sample sequenced in a study of T-cell reconstitution after alpha-beta-depleted transplantation in children. Unique molecular identifiers were used to barcode this TCRbeta library. TCRdb recomputed calls from the PCR reads with MiXCR, one row per CDR3 protein. The table includes some 300,000 distinct CDR3 sequences, 10% detected once. Sample: PBMCs, taken before TCRalphabeta/CD19-depleted stem cell transplant. Receptors originate from a boy under three years old with acute myeloid leukemia, due to receive a stem cell transplant.

This clonotype was seen at least ten times. The J gene is TRBJ2-1, the V gene TRBV4-2; 13 bases map to TRBD2. The ends lost 4 bases at V and 5 bases at J; junction bases unmatched: 8. CDR1 and CDR2 from the germline V gene are LGHNA and YNFKEQ. The CDR3 has 17 amino acids. The CDR3 sequence: CASSRITGLAGDNEQFF. CDR3 nucleotide sequence: TGTGCCAGCAGCCGAATTACTGGACTAGCGGGAGACAATGAGCAGTTCTTC.

Ten or more counts support this clonotype. This rearrangement joins TRBV12-3 or TRBV12-4 to TRBJ1-2; D is perhaps TRBD1 (5 bases). The CDR3 consists of 12 residues. V was cut by 5 bases and J by 8 bases, with 12 bases left in between. CDR3 sequence: CASSPPQGGYTF. The CDR3 DNA reads TGTGCCAGCAGTCCCCCCCAGGGAGGCTACACCTTC.

This clonotype occurred many times. The chain employs TRBV28 and TRBJ2-7, with a possible D match to TRBD2 (6 bases). The CDR3 runs 15 residues. Germline lookup yields CDR1 MDHEN and CDR2 SYDVKM. Trimming removed 2 bases at V and 0 bases at J, with 11 bases between. CDR3 sequence: CASSLGRGTSYEQYF. Written as DNA, the CDR3 is TGTGCCAGCAGTTTAGGACGGGGGACCTCCTACGAGCAGTACTTC.

Of note for this clonotype: This could be a read error, since a much larger clone is one nucleotide away. The J gene is TRBJ2-1, the V gene TRBV20-1, with D perhaps TRBD2 (5 bases). This CDR3 comprises 14 residues. Germline values: CDR1 DFQATT, CDR2 SNEGSKA (reference sequence). The CDR3 bases are TGCAGTGCTAAGGTGGGGAGCTCCTACAATGAGCATTTCTTC. Translating gives CSAKVGSSYNEHFF.

This clonotype showed up just a few times. The chain has TRBV7-3 and TRBJ2-7; tentatively, D is TRBD1 (5 bases). Trimming shortened V by 2 bases and J by 6 bases, and 11 bases separated the two germline ends. In germline, CDR1 is SGHTA, CDR2 FQGTGA. This CDR3 is 13 amino acids long. The chain's CDR3 is CASSLQGFSEQYF. The CDR3 nucleotides are TGTGCCAGCAGCTTACAGGGTTTTTCCGAGCAGTACTTC.

This clonotype was seen many times. This chain links TRBV5-1 with TRBJ1-3; D remains ambiguous. The CDR3 has 14 residues. The V and J ends lost 4 bases and 0 bases respectively, with 8 bases between them. Germline lookup yields CDR1 SGHRS and CDR2 YFSETQ. The CDR3 nucleotides read TGCGCCAGCAGCCGACGGGGCTCTGGAAACACCATATATTTT. Translation gives CASSRRGSGNTIYF. The entire variable domain, with the rest obtained from reference TRBV5-1 and TRBJ1-3, is as follows: KAGVTQTPRYLIKTRGQQVTLSCSPISGHRSVSWYQQTPGQGLQFLFEYFSETQRNKGNFPGRFSGRQFSNSRSEMNVSTLELGDSALYLCASSRRGSGNTIYFGEGSWLTVV.

This clonotype was picked up a small number of times. V usage is TRBV20-1 and J usage is TRBJ2-1; 7 bases align to TRBD1. The CDR3 runs to 16 residues. Germline CDR1 and CDR2: DFQATT and SNEGSKA (reference sequence). Trimming removed 6 bases from V and 7 bases from J; junction bases left unmatched: 18. CDR3 sequence reads: CSAPEPFGDSLNEQFF. The CDR3 bases are TGCAGTGCCCCAGAGCCCTTCGGGGACAGTTTAAATGAGCAGTTCTTC.

This clonotype has only a few counts. The rearrangement uses TRBV29-1 and TRBJ2-2, with D possibly TRBD1 on 5 matching bases. Trimming took 3 bases from V and 4 from J, leaving 9 bases between them. CDR1 and CDR2 (germline): SQVTM, ANQGSEA. This CDR3 comprises 13 residues. CDR3 protein: CSVEGHFTGELFF. The CDR3 nucleotides read TGCAGCGTTGAGGGGCACTTCACCGGGGAGCTGTTTTTT.

This chain links TRBV12-3 or TRBV12-4 with TRBJ2-1; 12 nucleotides align to TRBD2. V dropped 4 bases and J dropped 7; count of bases not matched to a gene: 14. This CDR3 region has 18 residues. This chain's CDR3 is CASSSQSLLAGGWNEQFF. The DNA for the CDR3 is TGTGCCAGCAGTTCCCAATCCCTACTAGCGGGGGGCTGGAATGAGCAGTTCTTC.